This T cell receptor beta chain was recovered during a study of blood T cell repertoires in COVID-19. Study as a whole: From the United States, Italy and Spain came samples of acute and convalescent COVID-19. In each case, the material was cDNA or gDNA derived from T cells, B-cell-depleted T cells, or PBMCs.

Methods used by the authors: Estimated nucleated cell counts came from reference gene primer amplification. The assay was immunoSEQ multiplex PCR, and TCRdb's table has in-frame clones only and misses some. V and J calls and clone size are as listed in that table; D and trimming were resolved from the DNA. The sample has over 250,000 clones, about 83% seen once; the top ten hold around 10%. The ends were cut back, 0 bases at V and 4 bases at J, with 19 bases in the middle. CDR1 is MGHRA, CDR2 YSYEKL, per germline. CDR3 length: 18 residues. The sample taken for sequencing was peripheral blood. The rearrangement links TRBV4-1 to TRBJ2-1, with a possible D match to TRBD1 (6 bases). The source is a woman in her forties or fifties who had recovered from COVID-19. CDR3 loop: CASSQEPDGTPKYNEQFF. The CDR3 nucleotides are TGCGCCAGCAGCCAAGAGCCCGACGGGACACCAAAATACAATGAGCAGTTCTTC.